A single sample is the source of the 3 T cell receptor beta chains below, sequenced in a study of cytomegalovirus exposure and HLA in healthy donors. Vbeta (60) and Jbeta (13) primers were used in the PCR. Profiled with immunoSEQ multiplex PCR; TCRdb holds only in-frame clones, not every one. The data show some 66,000 clones, around 75% seen once. Material for sequencing was PBMCs. The origin of the receptors is a man aged 55 to 70 in good health and CMV-seropositive.

About this clone: Other nucleotide sequences from this sample produce the same CDR3. The chain joins TRBV19 to TRBJ1-2, with 7 bases aligning to TRBD1. The germline CDR1 and CDR2 sequences are LNHDA and SQIVND (reference sequence). The CDR3 has 16 amino acids. Trimming at V came to 8 bases and at J to 0 bases, leaving 12 bases not matched to a gene. The chain's CDR3 is CASSKPGTEPNYGYTF. CDR3 DNA sequence: TGTGCCAGTTCCAAGCCCGGGACAGAGCCTAACTATGGCTACACCTTC.

The chain combines TRBV9 with TRBJ2-2; D perhaps matches TRBD1 (6 bases). Trimming cost V 3 bases and J 7 bases, with 10 bases left between them. The CDR3 contains 13 residues. Germline CDR1 and CDR2: SGDLS and YYNGEE. CDR3 amino acids: CASSGSGVGELFF. CDR3 nucleotides: TGTGCCAGCAGCGGGTCAGGGGTCGGGGAGCTGTTTTTT.

This clone was detected only a few times. The V gene is TRBV13, the J gene TRBJ2-5, with 8 positions matching TRBD1. The germline CDR1 and CDR2 sequences are PRHDT and FYEKMQ (reference sequence). Trimming removed 0 bases from V and 5 bases from J; junction bases left unmatched: 8. The CDR3 sequence is 16 residues long. DNA of the CDR3: TGTGCCAGCAGCTTAGGGGGCAGGGGGCTATCGGAGACCCAGTACTTC. Its translation is CASSLGGRGLSETQYF.